A single sample gave rise to the 25 T cell receptor beta chains below, sequenced in a study of T cells in Graves' hyperthyroidism and ophthalmopathy. Researchers took RNA transcripts and amplified the TCR beta CDR3 regions from them. A set of HTBI primers served as the primers for a first-round RT-PCR of the TCR CDR3. One entry per CDR3 protein, called by TCRdb with MiXCR from the multiplex PCR reads. Of fewer than 750,000 distinct CDR3 sequences in the sample, about half were seen once. The sequenced sample consisted of peripheral blood or thyroid tissue (not recorded which). The source is a young woman with Graves' hyperthyroidism.

Ten or more counts support this clonotype. The chain is built from TRBV10-3 and TRBJ1-1; no definite D call. Germline V gives CDR1 ENHRY, CDR2 SYGVKD. Trimming pared 0 bases from V and 10 bases from J, leaving 9 bases between. This CDR3 comprises 12 residues. The CDR3 coding sequence is TGTGCCATCAGTGAGTCGGGCCCGGGAGCTTTCTTT. Translating it yields CAISESGPGAFF.

V usage is TRBV10-3 and J usage is TRBJ2-5, with 11 bases lining up with TRBD2. This CDR3 comprises 17 residues. Germline V gene data show CDR1 as ENHRY and CDR2 as SYGVKD. Losses at the gene ends were 5 bases for V and 7 bases for J; bases not matched to a gene: 15. The CDR3: CAISPTQTSGEGATQYF. The CDR3 nucleotides read TGTGCCATCAGTCCCACCCAGACTAGCGGGGAGGGAGCGACCCAGTACTTC.

The V gene is TRBV25-1, the J gene TRBJ2-1; the D gene is possibly TRBD1 (7 bases). V dropped 4 bases and J dropped 4 bases, with 14 bases sitting between them. This CDR3 is built from 15 residues. The germline V gene has CDR1 MGHDK and CDR2 SYGVNS. CDR3 DNA: TGTGCCAGCAGTGCTGCAGGGGGGCATTACAATGAGCAGTTCTTC. Protein sequence: CASSAAGGHYNEQFF.

This clonotype has a count of ten or more. This chain joins TRBV6-2 or TRBV6-3 and TRBJ1-1; no reliable D call. There are 14 residues in the CDR3. Trimming left V 5 bases short and J 4 bases short, with 14 bases between. Germline V gene sequence: CDR1 MNHEY, CDR2 SVGEGT. The CDR3 sequence is CASSLSSPGTEAFF. CDR3 nucleotide sequence: TGTGCCAGCAGTCTATCCTCACCAGGCACTGAAGCTTTCTTT.

The chain links TRBV20-1 to TRBJ1-6; no clear D. V was pared by 0 bases and J by 9 bases, with 3 bases between. Germline CDR1 is DFQATT and CDR2 is SNEGSKA (reference sequence). CDR3 length equals 11 residues. CDR3 coding DNA: TGCAGTGCTAGAGAAGGTTCACCCCTCCACTTT. Residues: CSAREGSPLHF.

The gene calls are TRBV7-8 and TRBJ2-7, with 7 bases that match TRBD2. The CDR3 extends over 15 amino acids. Germline CDR1 and CDR2: SGHVS and FQNEAQ. V was clipped by 5 bases and J by 6 bases; unmatched bases: 13. DNA of the CDR3: TGTGCCAGCAGCCAAGGTGTAAGCGGGGTCCGCGAGCAGTACTTC. Its protein is CASSQGVSGVREQYF.

This clonotype has a handful of counts. This chain connects TRBV7-9 to TRBJ1-1; no reliable D call. The V end was cut by 3 bases, the J end by 11 bases, with 13 bases between. The germline CDR1 and CDR2 sequences are SEHNR and FQNEAQ (reference sequence). The CDR3 extends over 12 amino acids. CDR3 protein: CASSFSNSGAFF. The CDR3 DNA sequence: TGTGCCAGCAGCTTTTCCAACTCGGGGGCTTTCTTT.

This chain uses TRBV12-3 or TRBV12-4 with TRBJ1-5; D ambiguous. This CDR3 has 15 amino acids. V was clipped by 6 bases and J by 7 bases, with 19 bases between them. CDR3 coding DNA: TGTGCCAGCAGCTCCCGACTAGTTTTGGGACAGCCCCAGCATTTT. Its protein is CASSSRLVLGQPQHF.

The table lists this clonotype with many counts. The chain links TRBV5-1 to TRBJ2-2; weak D call: TRBD1 (5 bases). CDR1 and CDR2 from the germline V gene are SGHRS and YFSETQ. V was trimmed by 2 bases and J by 0 bases, leaving 11 bases between them. This CDR3 spans 16 amino acids. CDR3 nucleotide sequence: TGCGCCAGCAGCTTCCGACAGACAACGAACACCGGGGAGCTGTTTTTT. It encodes CASSFRQTTNTGELFF.

The rearrangement joins TRBV6-5 to TRBJ1-1, with D unclear. The ends were cut back, 2 bases at V and 0 bases at J, with 7 bases in the middle. The CDR3 contains 14 residues. Germline V gene data show CDR1 as MNHEY and CDR2 as SVGAGI. The CDR3 DNA reads as TGTGCCAGCAGTTACCCGAGAGTGAACACTGAAGCTTTCTTT. Translated, it gives CASSYPRVNTEAFF.

The chain carries TRBV10-3 and TRBJ2-5, with 7 bases that match TRBD2. This CDR3 has 13 residues. J was trimmed by 4 bases and V by 5 bases; bases with no gene match: 4. Germline values: CDR1 ENHRY, CDR2 SYGVKD. CDR3 nucleotides: TGTGCCATCAGTCCCGGGACTATAGAGACCCAGTACTTC. It translates to CAISPGTIETQYF.

This clonotype was seen at least ten times. The rearrangement joins TRBV19 to TRBJ1-5; D call uncertain. Between the trimmed V and J ends, which lost 3 bases and 7 bases, there was a span of 16 bases. CDR3 length: 15 residues. Germline CDR1 LNHDA, CDR2 SQIVND (reference sequence). CDR3 DNA sequence: TGTGCCAGTAGTATGGGCGGCAGTCTGTTGCAGCCCCAGCATTTT. Translating it yields CASSMGGSLLQPQHF.

V gene TRBV5-6 combines with J gene TRBJ2-2, with no clear D. Germline V CDR1 and CDR2: SGHDT, YYEEEE. V was pared by 3 bases and J by 1 base, with 10 bases between. This CDR3 comprises 15 residues. CDR3 residues: CASSYLNVNTGELFF. DNA of the CDR3: TGTGCCAGCAGCTACCTCAACGTGAACACCGGGGAGCTGTTTTTT.

Of note for this clonotype: One end of the junction fails to match germline, which may point to a read error. The chain recombines TRBV10-2 with TRBJ2-7; D might be TRBD2 (7 bases). The CDR3 has 15 residues. CDR1 WSHSY and CDR2 SAAADI come from the germline V gene. CDR3 DNA: TGTGCCAGCAGGCCCGGCGTGGGGGGGGCCCACGAGCAGTACTTC. Translation gives CASRPGVGGAHEQYF.

V usage is TRBV15 and J usage is TRBJ2-5, with D perhaps TRBD2 (5 bases). The J call may be faulty, since TRBJ2-1 better matches the DNA end. CDR3 length: 13 amino acids. Germline CDR1 LNHNV, CDR2 YYDKDF (reference sequence). CDR3 DNA sequence: TGTGCCACCAGGGCACTACTAGACAATGAGCAGTTCTTC. It codes for CATRALLDNEQFF.

As regards this clonotype: In this CDR3 the conserved last residue, phenylalanine or tryptophan, is missing, so a read error is likely. It is unclear where the CDR3 begins or ends on the DNA, so no DNA is shown, and the CDR3 is as TCRdb lists it. The V gene is TRBV2, the J gene TRBJ2-6; the table assigns TRBD2, which was not confirmed against the DNA. Ends included, the CDR3 has 10 residues. Per germline, CDR1 SNHLY and CDR2 FYNNEI. This chain's CDR3 is CASNPSGGTS.

This clonotype was picked up many times. This chain links TRBV5-6 with TRBJ2-2; D is tentatively TRBD1 or TRBD2 (5 bases each). Germline assignment: CDR1 SGHDT and CDR2 YYEEEE. V lost 2 bases and J lost 1, with 9 bases in between. This CDR3 region has 15 residues. The CDR3 bases are TGTGCCAGCAGCTTCGGGACCAAGAACACCGGGGAGCTGTTTTTT. Translated: CASSFGTKNTGELFF.

This clonotype was observed once. The chain uses TRBV2 and TRBJ1-3, with D unclear. CDR3 size: 13 residues. V lost 9 bases and J 4 bases, leaving 13 bases between the germline ends. CDR1 and CDR2 from the germline V gene are SNHLY and FYNNEI. This chain's CDR3 is CARPEPRGNTIYF. In nucleotides, the CDR3 is TGTGCCAGACCGGAGCCACGAGGAAACACCATATATTTT.

The chain couples TRBV12-3 or TRBV12-4 to TRBJ1-5, with D hard to call. V was clipped by 1 base and J by 3 bases, with 7 bases between them. The CDR3 consists of 14 residues. This CDR3 reads CASSLGDLNQPQHF. In DNA, the CDR3 is TGTGCCAGCAGTTTAGGTGATCTCAATCAGCCCCAGCATTTT.

This clonotype showed up many times. One junction end disagrees with the germline gene, perhaps due to a read error. The chain employs TRBV20-1 and TRBJ2-5; 14 nucleotides match TRBD2. The CDR3 sequence is 16 residues long. Germline V gene sequence: CDR1 DFQATT, CDR2 SNEGSKA (reference sequence). The CDR3 here is CSASGLAGGRSETRYF. The CDR3 nucleotides are TGCAGTGCTAGTGGACTAGCGGGAGGTCGTTCAGAGACCCGGTACTTC.

This clonotype was seen at least ten times. The CDR3 protein is CSYRGRMGTQYF. DNA of the CDR3: TGCAGCTACAGGGGGCGTATGGGGACCCAGTACTTC. The chain recombines TRBV29-1 with TRBJ2-5, with TRBD1 matching over 9 bases. The V and J ends lost 8 bases and 7 bases, in that order; junction bases with no gene match: 8. The CDR3 totals 12 residues. Germline V lookup: CDR1 SQVTM, CDR2 ANQGSEA.

This clonotype was observed many times. One end of the junction fails to match germline, which may point to a read error. The gene calls are TRBV5-1 and TRBJ1-5; no reliable D call. This CDR3 contains 13 residues. CDR1 and CDR2 (germline): SGHRS, YFSETQ. CDR3 protein: CASSLYSNQPQHF. Written as DNA, the CDR3 is TGTGCCAGCAGCCTTTATAGCAATCAGCCCCAGCATTTT.

This clonotype was found a few times. The chain recombines TRBV27 with TRBJ1-5; D is undetermined. V lost 1 base and J 2 bases, leaving 6 bases between the germline ends. Germline values: CDR1 MNHEY, CDR2 SMNVEV (reference sequence). This CDR3 has 14 residues. CDR3 bases: TGTGCCAGCAGTTTATTTGGGGGCAATCAGCCCCAGCATTTT. Encoded protein: CASSLFGGNQPQHF.

This clonotype was seen only a few times. The chain employs TRBV20-1 and TRBJ1-1, with 9 bases lining up with TRBD1. After removal of 1 base from V and 5 bases from J, the junction contained 5 bases not matched to a gene. The CDR3 is made up of 14 amino acids. Germline V gives CDR1 DFQATT, CDR2 SNEGSKA (reference sequence). The DNA for the CDR3 is TGCAGTGCTAGAGTCGGGACAGGGCTTACTGAAGCTTTCTTT. As protein: CSARVGTGLTEAFF.

Concerning this clonotype itself: This may arise from a read error, as a much more abundant clone is one base away. This chain uses TRBV12-3 or TRBV12-4 with TRBJ1-2, with TRBD1 as a possible D gene (5 bases). This CDR3 region has 14 residues. CDR3 sequence: CASSLGTENYGYTF. The CDR3 nucleotides are TGTGCCAGCAGCTTAGGGACCGAGAACTATGGCTACACCTTC.